This T cell receptor beta chain was obtained from a study of molecular identifiers for immune sequencing clone quantification. As for this clonotype: Antigen unknown. A much larger clone differs by one base, so this may be a read error. The final CDR3 position lacks the conserved phenylalanine or tryptophan, pointing to a likely read error.

Overall study findings and caveats: Clones with over 20 RNA copies captured over 97% of effector molecules but under 1% of naive ones.

MiXCR was run by TCRdb on the PCR reads, yielding one entry per CDR3 protein. The table has hundreds of thousands of distinct CDR3 sequences, just under 20% seen once. The V end was cut by 2 bases, the J end by 6 bases, with 10 bases between. CDR1 is MDHEN, CDR2 SYDVKM, per germline. The CDR3 is 13 residues long. This rearrangement joins TRBV28 to TRBJ1-1; D gene unclear. This sequence was found in a human donor in good health. Some libraries in this study had Jurkat cell RNA spiked in. The sequenced sample consisted of naive CD8+ T cells from blood, with Jurkat cell RNA spiked in. Subset meaning: FACS-sorted CD8+CD4-CCR7+CD45RA+ naive T cells. The CDR3 bases are TGTGCCAGCAGTTTAACCCTAGGGTCTGAAGCTTTCTCT. Amino acid sequence: CASSLTLGSEAFS.